The sequence of this TCR beta chain was determined in a study of T cells in Graves' hyperthyroidism and ophthalmopathy. Study context: Specimen type is peripheral blood, collected at initial diagnosis prior to any treatment. Study-level points and caveats: Separation of ophthalmopathy from stable hyperthyroidism was achieved by a 13 V-J model.

Researchers took RNA transcripts and amplified the TCR beta CDR3 regions from them. The HTBI primer set served for first-round RT-PCR of the TCR CDR3. In TCRdb, the multiplex PCR reads were re-called with MiXCR into one record per CDR3 protein. Of roughly 280,000 distinct CDR3 sequences listed, 20% to 25% are singletons. About this clonotype itself: The antigen is undetermined.

With 2 bases removed from V and 7 bases from J, the gap between germline ends came to 11 bases. Germline CDR1 reads MNHEY; CDR2 reads SMNVEV (reference sequence). This CDR3 region has 13 residues. Patients with uncontrolled infections, other autoimmune diseases, pregnancy or lactation were excluded. The clonotype comes from a man aged 25-40 years with Graves' ophthalmopathy. Sample: blood. The chain carries TRBV27 and TRBJ1-1, with D maybe TRBD1 (5 bases). This CDR3 is CASSLGTGVEAFF. Here the CDR3 DNA reads TGTGCCAGCAGTTTAGGCACAGGCGTTGAAGCTTTCTTT.